The source of this TCR beta chain is a study of vaccination and CD4 T cells after COVID-19. The treatment is: roughly 11-day PBMC culture with coronavirus spike peptide pools or control peptides (ViraFEST assay). The ViraFEST method relied on peptide pools to expand antigen-specific T cells, followed by TCR sequencing. The CDR3 loop spans 13 amino acids. Germline V gene sequence: CDR1 MNHNS, CDR2 SASEGT. Trimming took 7 bases from V and 3 from J, leaving 12 bases between them. Notes on this clonotype: Its antigen is not identified.

With the Oncomine TCR Beta short-read assay, DNA from cultured CD4+ T cells was sequenced. TCRdb used MiXCR to reprocess the PCR reads, holding one entry per CDR3 protein. The table records 20,000 to 30,000 distinct CDR3 sequences, 43% of them present only once. Sequencing used CD4+ T cells from blood, cultured in vitro. This TCR was recovered from a human donor who had recovered from COVID-19. This rearrangement joins TRBV6-1 to TRBJ2-5; D remains unclear. The CDR3 DNA is TGTGCCAGCAACTTCAAGGGCAAAGAGACCCAGTACTTC. Amino acids: CASNFKGKETQYF.